This T cell receptor (beta chain) was identified during a study of blood T cells in healthy people across ages. Study results and caveats: Across the age range, TCR beta diversity per million T cells fell in a roughly linear way.

With a J-beta primer mix and a sample-barcoded 5' primer, a second PCR ran roughly 6 to 11 cycles. MiXCR was run by TCRdb on the 5' RACE reads, yielding one entry per CDR3 protein. The sample holds some 290,000 distinct CDR3 sequences, 25% to 30% seen once. J was trimmed by 0 bases and V by 0 bases; bases with no gene match: 14. Germline lookup yields CDR1 MRHNA and CDR2 SNTAGT. The CDR3 runs 20 residues. This clonotype was counted only a few times. The antigen remains unidentified. Investigators took around 10 milliliters of peripheral blood from every donor. The sequence derives from a woman aged 70 to 79 in good health. Sequencing was done on a sample of blood. The chain has TRBV6-4 and TRBJ2-1, with 7 bases lining up with TRBD2. The CDR3 loop reads CASSDSGWGGPLSSYNEQFF. The DNA of the CDR3 is TGTGCCAGCAGTGACTCCGGATGGGGGGGTCCTTTAAGCTCCTACAATGAGCAGTTCTTC.